This is a list of T cell receptor beta chains from one sample in a study of shared clonotypes between healthy human individuals. Clones were sequenced by immunoSEQ multiplex PCR, and TCRdb holds only the in-frame ones, with some missing. Of roughly 1.5 million clones listed, 98% are singletons. The sample was naive CD4+ T cells sorted from blood. The receptor set was obtained from a man younger than 45 in good health. Each CDR3 is given with its conserved first and last residue. A D gene is named only where the DNA matches it firmly. The size entry is marked missing in some rows and otherwise reads once, few, many or a size class.

d_gene,v_gene,j_gene,abundance,CDR3aa,CDR3nt
-,TRBV4-1,TRBJ2-5,-,CASSQDWGRETQYF,TGCGCCAGCAGCCAAGATTGGGGCCGAGAGACCCAGTACTTC
-,TRBV5-1,TRBJ2-2,-,CASTLDFPAGELFF,TGCGCCAGCACTCTAGACTTCCCCGCCGGGGAGCTGTTTTTT
-,TRBV7-2,TRBJ2-5,-,CASSFAETQYF,TGTGCCAGCAGCTTTGCGGAGACCCAGTACTTC
TRBD1,TRBV7-8,TRBJ1-4,-,CASNQQGARSEKLFF,TGTGCCAGCAATCAGCAGGGGGCAAGAAGCGAAAAACTGTTTTTT
TRBD1,TRBV6-6,TRBJ2-7,-,CASSDGDRGYEQYF,TGTGCCAGCAGTGACGGGGACAGGGGCTACGAGCAGTACTTC
-,TRBV18,TRBJ2-1,-,CASSPQVLHNEQFF,TGTGCCAGCTCACCACAGGTACTCCACAATGAGCAGTTCTTC
-,TRBV19,TRBJ1-5,-,CASSTAAVFNQPQHF,TGTGCCAGTAGTACCGCAGCAGTCTTCAATCAGCCCCAGCATTTT
-,TRBV7-2,TRBJ1-5,-,CASSLEAGSYQPQHF,TGTGCCAGCAGCTTAGAGGCCGGCAGCTATCAGCCCCAGCATTTT
TRBD2,TRBV19,TRBJ2-7,-,CASSPRAGGHEQYF,TGTGCCAGTAGTCCCCGGGCGGGAGGCCACGAGCAGTACTTC
-,TRBV25-1,TRBJ2-2,-,CASSERTGYTGELFF,TGTGCCAGCAGTGAACGGACGGGGTACACCGGGGAGCTGTTTTTT
TRBD1,TRBV7-2,TRBJ2-7,-,CASSLGGTGVPHEQYF,TGTGCCAGCAGCTTAGGTGGGACAGGGGTCCCCCACGAGCAGTACTTC
-,TRBV15,TRBJ2-3,-,CATSRRQGGGTQYF,TGTGCCACCAGCAGACGACAGGGAGGAGGTACGCAGTATTTT
TRBD1,TRBV5-8,TRBJ1-4,-,CASSLAYRGLSEKLFF,TGTGCCAGCAGCTTGGCCTACAGGGGGCTGAGTGAAAAACTGTTTTTT
-,TRBV6-1,TRBJ2-1,-,CASSVYPVGMTEQFF,TGTGCCAGCAGTGTTTACCCTGTGGGGATGACTGAGCAGTTCTTC
TRBD2,TRBV7-8,TRBJ2-3,-,CASSAQFFGAGVTDTQYF,TGTGCCAGCAGCGCACAGTTCTTCGGAGCGGGAGTCACAGATACGCAGTATTTT
-,TRBV7-8,TRBJ1-5,-,CASSLAGGFGQPQHF,TGTGCCAGCAGCTTAGCAGGGGGGTTTGGGCAGCCCCAGCATTTT
-,TRBV5-1,TRBJ1-5,-,CASSPGPQGWQPQHF,TGCGCCAGCAGCCCAGGACCACAGGGTTGGCAGCCCCAGCATTTT
-,TRBV6-1,TRBJ2-7,-,CASRGTASSYEQYF,TGTGCCAGCCGGGGGACGGCAAGCTCCTACGAGCAGTACTTC
-,TRBV12-2,TRBJ1-1,-,CASRPPDRKKHRNTEAFF,TGTGCAAGTCGCCCTCCCGACAGGAAGAAGCACAGGAACACTGAAGCTTTCTTT
TRBD1,TRBV7-8,TRBJ2-7,once,CASSLPRTGSYEQYF,TGTGCCAGCAGCCTCCCCAGGACAGGGAGCTACGAGCAGTACTTC
-,TRBV5-1,TRBJ2-7,-,CAREKGEQYF,TGCGCCAGAGAGAAGGGTGAGCAGTACTTC
-,TRBV9,TRBJ2-1,-,CASSVSGNYNEQFF,TGTGCCAGCAGCGTATCGGGGAACTACAATGAGCAGTTCTTC
-,TRBV27,TRBJ2-3,-,CASSKGTPVLAQYF,TGTGCCAGCAGTAAAGGGACGCCCGTTTTGGCGCAGTATTTT
TRBD2,TRBV25-1,TRBJ2-1,-,CASSLGLAGLNEQFF,TGTGCCAGCAGCCTCGGACTAGCGGGCCTTAATGAGCAGTTCTTC
-,TRBV5-1,TRBJ2-7,-,CASSLDRRDPSSYEQYF,TGCGCCAGCAGCTTGGATCGGCGGGACCCGAGCTCCTACGAGCAGTACTTC
-,TRBV7-9,TRBJ2-5,-,CASSLIGLAVTQYF,TGTGCCAGCAGCTTAATCGGACTGGCTGTGACCCAGTACTTC
-,TRBV11-2,TRBJ2-2,-,CASSLVSPGELFF,TGTGCCAGCAGCTTAGTGAGCCCCGGGGAGCTGTTTTTT
TRBD2,TRBV30,TRBJ2-7,once,CAWTSGAPYEQYF,TGTGCCTGGACTAGCGGGGCCCCTTACGAGCAGTACTTC
-,TRBV6-1,TRBJ2-3,-,CASSELLGPDTQYF,TGTGCCAGCAGTGAATTACTGGGGCCAGATACGCAGTATTTT
-,TRBV5-6,TRBJ1-5,-,CASSLVGDQPQHF,TGTGCCAGCAGCTTGGTCGGGGATCAGCCCCAGCATTTT
-,TRBV19,TRBJ2-1,-,CASSLPFGYNEQFF,TGTGCCAGTAGTCTCCCATTCGGTTACAATGAGCAGTTCTTC
-,TRBV29-1,TRBJ1-1,-,CSVTRMNTEAFF,TGCAGCGTGACCAGAATGAACACTGAAGCTTTCTTT
TRBD2,TRBV15,TRBJ2-7,-,CATSRQRGSYEQYF,TGTGCCACCAGCAGACAGCGGGGCTCCTACGAGCAGTACTTC
TRBD1,TRBV5-1,TRBJ1-1,-,CASSMDRLNTEAFF,TGCGCCAGCAGCATGGACAGGCTGAACACTGAAGCTTTCTTT
TRBD1,TRBV7-9,TRBJ1-2,-,CASSLGQGGNYGYTF,TGTGCCAGCAGCCTAGGACAGGGCGGAAACTATGGCTACACCTTC
TRBD1,TRBV6-5,TRBJ2-3,once,CASSYQGAWADTQYF,TGTGCCAGCAGTTACCAGGGGGCATGGGCAGATACGCAGTATTTT
-,TRBV7-8,TRBJ2-1,-,CASSSLGGPAHTEQFF,TGTGCCAGCAGCTCACTCGGGGGACCCGCGCATACTGAGCAGTTCTTC
-,TRBV7-9,TRBJ1-5,once,CASSLGPGGMGSQPQHF,TGTGCCAGCAGCTTAGGGCCCGGGGGGATGGGAAGTCAGCCCCAGCATTTT
-,TRBV30,TRBJ2-3,-,CAWNGDGGTDTQYF,TGTGCCTGGAACGGGGACGGGGGAACAGATACGCAGTATTTT
-,TRBV7-6,TRBJ1-1,-,CASSPGWGMNTEAFF,TGTGCCAGCAGCCCAGGGTGGGGTATGAACACTGAAGCTTTCTTT
-,TRBV30,TRBJ2-7,-,CAWGSPLVYEQYF,TGTGCCTGGGGATCTCCTTTAGTCTACGAGCAGTACTTC
TRBD2,TRBV5-1,TRBJ2-5,-,CASSLVGLAGANQETQYF,TGCGCCAGCAGCTTGGTCGGACTAGCGGGAGCCAACCAAGAGACCCAGTACTTC
-,TRBV29-1,TRBJ2-7,-,CSVGGSDVRSRQYF,TGCAGCGTTGGAGGGTCGGACGTTCGCTCTCGGCAGTACTTC
-,TRBV18,TRBJ2-5,-,CASEGSSETQYF,TGTGCCAGCGAGGGCAGTTCTGAGACCCAGTACTTC
TRBD1,TRBV6-6,TRBJ2-7,-,CASRGPGQGSYEQYF,TGTGCCAGCAGGGGTCCGGGACAGGGGTCCTACGAGCAGTACTTC
-,TRBV20-1,TRBJ2-1,-,CSANTDNEQFF,TGCAGTGCTAACACAGACAATGAGCAGTTCTTC
-,TRBV29-1,TRBJ2-3,-,CSATGPGGDTQYF,TGCAGCGCAACCGGACCTGGGGGGGATACGCAGTATTTT
TRBD2,TRBV9,TRBJ2-7,-,CASSVGLAGGAYEQYF,TGTGCCAGCAGCGTGGGACTAGCGGGGGGAGCCTACGAGCAGTACTTC
TRBD2,TRBV10-3,TRBJ2-5,-,CAIRGASGGQETQYF,TGTGCCATCAGGGGGGCTAGCGGGGGACAAGAGACCCAGTACTTC
-,TRBV9,TRBJ1-1,-,CASENTEAFF,TGTGCCAGCGAAAACACTGAAGCTTTCTTT
-,TRBV27,TRBJ2-7,-,CASVGRGVREQYF,TGTGCCAGCGTCGGCAGGGGGGTCCGCGAGCAGTACTTC
-,TRBV11-2,TRBJ2-3,-,CASSLPDTQYF,TGTGCCAGCAGCTTACCGGATACGCAGTATTTT
-,TRBV18,TRBJ2-1,-,CASSPVGSSRTYNEQFF,TGTGCCAGCTCACCGGTCGGCTCAAGCAGAACCTACAATGAGCAGTTCTTC
-,TRBV19,TRBJ1-5,-,CASRDRWEPQHF,TGTGCCAGTAGAGACCGGTGGGAGCCCCAGCATTTT
TRBD2,TRBV18,TRBJ2-7,-,CASSPTAGGYEQYF,TGTGCCAGCTCACCAACAGCGGGAGGCTACGAGCAGTACTTC
TRBD1,TRBV2,TRBJ2-2,-,CASSGQGWTGELFF,TGTGCCAGCAGTGGACAGGGATGGACCGGGGAGCTGTTTTTT
TRBD2,TRBV27,TRBJ2-1,once,CASSPTSGRSGEQFF,TGTGCCAGCAGTCCGACTAGCGGGAGATCGGGTGAGCAGTTCTTC
TRBD2,TRBV6-4,TRBJ2-3,-,CASSVLSGSGTDTQYF,TGTGCCAGCAGTGTGCTTAGCGGGAGCGGCACAGATACGCAGTATTTT
TRBD2,TRBV7-2,TRBJ2-1,once,CASSLEAGGGNEQFF,TGTGCCAGCAGCTTAGAAGCGGGAGGGGGGAATGAGCAGTTCTTC
-,TRBV7-9,TRBJ1-2,-,CASSHRTEHPNYGYTF,TGTGCCAGCAGCCACAGGACAGAACATCCTAACTATGGCTACACCTTC